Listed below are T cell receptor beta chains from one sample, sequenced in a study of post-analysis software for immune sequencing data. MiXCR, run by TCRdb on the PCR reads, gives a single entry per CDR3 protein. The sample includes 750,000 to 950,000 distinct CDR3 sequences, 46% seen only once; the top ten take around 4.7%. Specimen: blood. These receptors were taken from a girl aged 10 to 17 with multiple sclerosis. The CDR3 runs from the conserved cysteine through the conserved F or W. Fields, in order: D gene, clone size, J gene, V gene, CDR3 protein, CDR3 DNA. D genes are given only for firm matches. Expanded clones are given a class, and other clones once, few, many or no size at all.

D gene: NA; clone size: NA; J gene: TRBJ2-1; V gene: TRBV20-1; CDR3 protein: CSARWGLANTYNEQFF; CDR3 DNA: TGCAGTGCTAGATGGGGTCTAGCGAATACCTACAATGAGCAGTTCTTC
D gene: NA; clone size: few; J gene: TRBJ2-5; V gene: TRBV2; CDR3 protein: CASGGGETQYF; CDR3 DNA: TGTGCCAGCGGAGGGGGTGAGACCCAGTACTTC
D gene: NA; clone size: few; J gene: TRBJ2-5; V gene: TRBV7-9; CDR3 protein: CASSAGGRVETQYF; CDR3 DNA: TGTGCCAGCAGCGCCGGCGGTAGGGTTGAGACCCAGTACTTC
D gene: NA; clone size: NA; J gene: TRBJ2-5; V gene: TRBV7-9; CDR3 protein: CASSTGTTWGSETQYF; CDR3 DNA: TGTGCCAGCAGCACCGGGACAACGTGGGGTAGTGAGACCCAGTACTTC
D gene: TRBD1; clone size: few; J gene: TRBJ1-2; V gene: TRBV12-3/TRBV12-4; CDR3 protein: CASSPGTGVHYGYTF; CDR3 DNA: TGTGCCAGCAGTCCCGGGACAGGGGTACACTATGGCTACACCTTC
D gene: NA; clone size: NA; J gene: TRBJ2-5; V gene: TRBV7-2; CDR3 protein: CASSLASRSQETQYF; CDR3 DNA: TGTGCCAGCAGCTTGGCCTCTAGATCCCAAGAGACCCAGTACTTC
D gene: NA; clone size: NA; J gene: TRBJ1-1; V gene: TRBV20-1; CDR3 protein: CSARDRAGTTEAFF; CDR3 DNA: TGCAGTGCTAGAGATCGGGCAGGGACTACTGAAGCTTTCTTT
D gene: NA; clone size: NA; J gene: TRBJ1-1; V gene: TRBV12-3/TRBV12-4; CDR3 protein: CASSPDSPGANTEAFF; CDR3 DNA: TGTGCCAGCAGCCCGGACTCCCCGGGAGCGAACACTGAAGCTTTCTTT
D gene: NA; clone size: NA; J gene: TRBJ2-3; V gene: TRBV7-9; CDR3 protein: CASSLDTTGLEGNTQYF; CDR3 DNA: TGTGCCAGCAGCTTAGACACAACGGGACTGGAGGGTAATACGCAGTATTTT
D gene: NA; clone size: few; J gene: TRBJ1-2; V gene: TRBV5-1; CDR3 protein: CASSIDSDYGYTF; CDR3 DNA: TGCGCCAGCAGCATAGACAGTGACTATGGCTACACCTTC